This entry is about one T cell receptor beta chain. The data are from a study of T cell changes during pregnancy in multiple sclerosis. The V gene end was trimmed by 7 bases and the J gene end by 3 bases; junction bases not matched to a gene: 6. CDR1 is GTSNPN and CDR2 is SVGIG in the germline V gene (reference sequence). This CDR3 comprises 14 residues. Assay used: immunoSEQ multiplex PCR; TCRdb lists only in-frame clones, some missing. This sample has around 38,000 clones; about nine tenths occur once, and the top ten carry approximately 6.1%. The origin of this receptor is a female donor with multiple sclerosis, enrolled in a pregnancy study. The chain recombines TRBV30 with TRBJ1-4; TRBD1 agrees at 9 bases. Source: CD8+ T cells from peripheral blood mononuclear cells, taken in the second trimester of pregnancy. The CDR3 here is CAFFRDRANEKLFF. CDR3 bases: TGTGCCTTCTTCCGGGACAGGGCTAATGAAAAACTGTTTTTT. Combining the CDR3 with reference TRBV30 and TRBJ1-4 gives the whole variable domain SQTIHQWPATLVQPVGSPLSLECTVEGTSNPNLYWYRQAAGRGLQLLFYSVGIGQISSEVPQNLSASRPQDRQFILSSKKLLLSDSGFYLCAFFRDRANEKLFFGSGTQLSVL.